This T cell receptor beta chain is drawn from a study of cytomegalovirus exposure and HLA in healthy donors. PCR primers comprised 60 Vbeta and 13 Jbeta primers. The table came from immunoSEQ multiplex PCR; TCRdb's copy has only in-frame clones and leaves some out. This sample carries about 58,000 clones, with less than 2.5% going to the ten biggest clones. There are 11 residues in the CDR3. CDR1 KGHSH and CDR2 LQKENI come from the germline V gene. V shed 6 bases and J shed 5 bases, with 7 bases lying between them. Material: PBMCs. The chain is built from TRBV18 and TRBJ1-1, with D possibly TRBD1 on 6 matching bases. This receptor was identified in a young woman in good health and CMV-seronegative. The CDR3 sequence is CASSDRTEAFF. The CDR3 DNA sequence: TGTGCCAGCTCCGACAGGACTGAAGCTTTCTTT.